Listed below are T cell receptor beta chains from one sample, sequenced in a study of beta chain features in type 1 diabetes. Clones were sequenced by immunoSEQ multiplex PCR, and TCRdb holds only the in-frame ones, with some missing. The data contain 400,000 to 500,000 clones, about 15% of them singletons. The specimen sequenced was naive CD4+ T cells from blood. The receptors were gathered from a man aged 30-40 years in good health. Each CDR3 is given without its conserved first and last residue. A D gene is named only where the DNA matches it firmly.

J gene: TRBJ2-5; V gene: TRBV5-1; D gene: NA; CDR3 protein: ASSPRTGEETQY
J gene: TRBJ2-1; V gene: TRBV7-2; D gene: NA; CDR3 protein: ASSLASVGAYNEQF
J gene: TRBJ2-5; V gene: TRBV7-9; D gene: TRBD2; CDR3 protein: ASSLARLREGQETQY
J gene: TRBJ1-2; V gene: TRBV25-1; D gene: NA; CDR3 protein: ASSHTANYGYT
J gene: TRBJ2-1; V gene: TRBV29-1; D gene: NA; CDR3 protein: SVVGLRGGNEQF
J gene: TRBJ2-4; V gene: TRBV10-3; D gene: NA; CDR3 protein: AISRTDDRLAKNIQY
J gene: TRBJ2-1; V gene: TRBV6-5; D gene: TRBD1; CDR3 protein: ASSYTRDRHNEQF
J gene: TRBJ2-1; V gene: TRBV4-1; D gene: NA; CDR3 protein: ASSQQELTSSYNEQF
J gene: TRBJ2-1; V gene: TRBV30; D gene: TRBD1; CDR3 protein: AWSVTGEQF
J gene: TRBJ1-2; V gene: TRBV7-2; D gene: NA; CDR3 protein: ASSVRAAVYGYT
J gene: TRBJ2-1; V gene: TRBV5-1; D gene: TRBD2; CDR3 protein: ASTQVGTSVDNEQF
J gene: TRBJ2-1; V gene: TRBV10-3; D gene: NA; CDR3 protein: AISVQSSYNEQF
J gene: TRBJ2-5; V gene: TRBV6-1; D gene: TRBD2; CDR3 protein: ASKTSGQETQY
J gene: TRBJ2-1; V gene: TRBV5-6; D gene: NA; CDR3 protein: ASSWDGEQF
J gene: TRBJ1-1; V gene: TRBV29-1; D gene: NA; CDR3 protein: SVERALSTEAF
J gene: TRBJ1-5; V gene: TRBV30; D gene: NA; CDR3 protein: AWSVGSYQPQH
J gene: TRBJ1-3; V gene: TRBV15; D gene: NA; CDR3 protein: ATSRDLRGAGNTIY
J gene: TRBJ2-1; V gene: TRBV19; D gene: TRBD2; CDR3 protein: ASSIAASGTYNEQF
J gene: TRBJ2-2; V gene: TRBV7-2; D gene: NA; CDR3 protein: ASSLAGLRLGGELF
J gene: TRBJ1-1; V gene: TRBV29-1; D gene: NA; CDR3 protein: SVEASNTEAF
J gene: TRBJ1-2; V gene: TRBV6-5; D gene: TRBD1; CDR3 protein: ASSYADRGYGYT
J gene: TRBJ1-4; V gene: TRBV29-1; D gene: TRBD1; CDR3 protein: SVPGQGDEKLF
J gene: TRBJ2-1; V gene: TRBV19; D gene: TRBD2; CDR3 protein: ASREPGRTSGSYEQF
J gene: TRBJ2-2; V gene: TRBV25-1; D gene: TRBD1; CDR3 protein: ASSETLGAGGITGELF
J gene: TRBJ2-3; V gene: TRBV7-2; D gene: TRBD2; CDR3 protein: ASSLGSGGPADTQY
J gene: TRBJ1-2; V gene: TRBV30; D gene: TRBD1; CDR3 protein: ACLLKGAGGYT
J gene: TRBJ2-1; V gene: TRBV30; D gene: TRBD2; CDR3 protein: AWSRASGRRGNEQF
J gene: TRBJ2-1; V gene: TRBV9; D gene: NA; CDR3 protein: ASSGLKAAAYNEQF
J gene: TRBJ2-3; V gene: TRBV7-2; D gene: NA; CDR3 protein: ASSVTTDTQY
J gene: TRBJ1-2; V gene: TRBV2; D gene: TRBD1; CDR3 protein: ASSVRDSSRGYT
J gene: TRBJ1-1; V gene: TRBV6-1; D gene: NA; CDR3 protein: ASSVGLLNTEAF
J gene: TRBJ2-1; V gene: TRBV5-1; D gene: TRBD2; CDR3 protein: ASSLVTSGSYNEQF
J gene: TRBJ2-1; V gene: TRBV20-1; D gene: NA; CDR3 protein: SAIFSNEQF
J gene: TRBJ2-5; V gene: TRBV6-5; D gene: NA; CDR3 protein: ASSFRSSETQY
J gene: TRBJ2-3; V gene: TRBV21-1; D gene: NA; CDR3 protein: ASSGDSGTDTQY
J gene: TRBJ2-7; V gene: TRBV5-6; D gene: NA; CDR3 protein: ASTGQVMGEQY
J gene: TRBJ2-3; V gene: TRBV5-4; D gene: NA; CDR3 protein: ASSLPFPDTQY
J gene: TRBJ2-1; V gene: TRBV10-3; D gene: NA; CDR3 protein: AIREGQGNEQF
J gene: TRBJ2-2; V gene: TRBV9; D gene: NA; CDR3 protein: ASSVVRGDHNGELF
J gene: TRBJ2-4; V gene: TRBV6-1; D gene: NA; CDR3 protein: ASRNKNIQY
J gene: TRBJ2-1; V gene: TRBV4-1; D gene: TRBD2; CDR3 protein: ASSHLLAGGLNEQF
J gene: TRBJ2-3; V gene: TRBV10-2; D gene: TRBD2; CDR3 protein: ASSITRTSGKGTQY
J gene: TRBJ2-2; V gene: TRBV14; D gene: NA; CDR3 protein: ASSREKNTGELF
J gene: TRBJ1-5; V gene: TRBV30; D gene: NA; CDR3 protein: AWSKGRNQPQH
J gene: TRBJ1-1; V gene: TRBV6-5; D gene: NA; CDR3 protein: ASSYDGVTEAF
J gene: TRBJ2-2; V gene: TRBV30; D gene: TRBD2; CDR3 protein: AWRAGGARRELF
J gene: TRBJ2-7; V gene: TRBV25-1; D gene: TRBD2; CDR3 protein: ASSEVSGGRAYEQY
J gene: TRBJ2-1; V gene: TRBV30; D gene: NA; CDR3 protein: AWSVGHRLGPAETIPTYNEQF